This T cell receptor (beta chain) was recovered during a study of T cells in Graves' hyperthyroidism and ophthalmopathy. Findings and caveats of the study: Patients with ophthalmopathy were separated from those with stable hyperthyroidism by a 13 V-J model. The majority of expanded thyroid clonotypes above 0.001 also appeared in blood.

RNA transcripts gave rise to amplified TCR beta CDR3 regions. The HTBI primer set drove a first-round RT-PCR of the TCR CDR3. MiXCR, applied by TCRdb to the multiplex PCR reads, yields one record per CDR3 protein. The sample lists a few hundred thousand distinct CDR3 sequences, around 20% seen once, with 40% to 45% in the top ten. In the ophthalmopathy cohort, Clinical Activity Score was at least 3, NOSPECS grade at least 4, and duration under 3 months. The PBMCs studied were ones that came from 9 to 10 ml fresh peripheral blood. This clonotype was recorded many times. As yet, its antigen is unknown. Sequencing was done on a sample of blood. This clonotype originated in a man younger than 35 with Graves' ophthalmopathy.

The CDR3 DNA reads TGTGCCAGCACCCAGGCCTATGGCTACACCTTC. Encoded protein: CASTQAYGYTF. The V gene is TRBV2, the J gene TRBJ1-2; the D is unclear. V gave up 7 bases and J gave up 4 bases, with 7 bases separating them. This CDR3 has 11 residues. From germline, CDR1 is SNHLY and CDR2 FYNNEI.